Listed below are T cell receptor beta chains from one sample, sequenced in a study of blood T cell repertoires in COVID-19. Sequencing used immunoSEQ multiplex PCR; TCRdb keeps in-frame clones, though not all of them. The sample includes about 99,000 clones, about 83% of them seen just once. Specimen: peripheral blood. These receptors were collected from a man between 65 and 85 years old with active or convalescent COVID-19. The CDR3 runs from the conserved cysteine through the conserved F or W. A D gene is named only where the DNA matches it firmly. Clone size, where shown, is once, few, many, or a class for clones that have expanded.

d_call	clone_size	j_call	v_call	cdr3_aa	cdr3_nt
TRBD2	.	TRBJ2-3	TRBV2	CASSGLGLAGSADTQYF	TGTGCCAGCAGTGGACTGGGACTAGCGGGATCGGCAGATACGCAGTATTTT
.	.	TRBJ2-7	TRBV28	CASSSPTGSVRKYF	TGTGCCAGCAGTTCCCCGACGGGTTCTGTTAGGAAGTACTTC
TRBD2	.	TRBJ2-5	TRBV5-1	CASSLGRTSGGEKETQYF	TGCGCCAGCAGCTTGGGTAGGACTAGCGGGGGGGAGAAAGAGACCCAGTACTTC
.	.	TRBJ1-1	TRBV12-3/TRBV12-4	CASTFRGNTEAFF	TGTGCCAGCACCTTCAGGGGGAACACTGAAGCTTTCTTT
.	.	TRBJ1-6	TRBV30	CAWTRHVPGEHSPLHF	TGTGCCTGGACCCGCCACGTCCCAGGGGAGCATTCACCCCTCCACTTT
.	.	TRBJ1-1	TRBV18	CASSPPYREKNTEAFF	TGTGCCAGCTCACCCCCTTACAGGGAAAAGAACACTGAAGCTTTCTTT
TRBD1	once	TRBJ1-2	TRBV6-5	CASILMGQGRPLLF	TGTGCCAGCATTCTAATGGGACAGGGTCGGCCCCTTCTCTTC
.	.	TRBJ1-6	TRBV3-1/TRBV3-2	CASSSRDYNSPLHF	TGTGCCAGCAGCTCCCGGGATTATAATTCACCCCTCCACTTT
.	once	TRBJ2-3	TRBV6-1	CASSDLSYTQYF	TGTGCCAGCAGTGATTTGTCCTATACGCAGTATTTT
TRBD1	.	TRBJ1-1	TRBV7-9	CASSPPGGRNTEAFF	TGTGCCAGCAGCCCCCCAGGGGGGCGAAACACTGAAGCTTTCTTT
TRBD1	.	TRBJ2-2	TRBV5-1	CASSLKRGTENTGELFF	TGCGCCAGCAGCTTGAAAAGGGGGACAGAAAACACCGGGGAGCTGTTTTTT
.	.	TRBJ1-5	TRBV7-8	CASSLEGQGVDQPQHF	TGTGCCAGCAGCTTAGAGGGTCAAGGGGTGGATCAGCCTCAGCATTTT
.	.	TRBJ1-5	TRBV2	CASSGAGISNQPQHF	TGTGCCAGCAGTGGGGCAGGGATAAGCAATCAGCCCCAGCATTTT
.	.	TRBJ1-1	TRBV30	CAWSGLTEAFF	TGTGCCTGGAGTGGGCTCACTGAAGCTTTCTTT
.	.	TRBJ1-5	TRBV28	CASSSGGGSNQPQHF	TGTGCCAGCAGCTCGGGGGGTGGCAGCAATCAGCCCCAGCATTTT
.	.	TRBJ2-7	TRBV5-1	CASSEGRRGEMAYEQYF	TGCGCCAGCAGCGAAGGCAGGAGGGGAGAGATGGCTTACGAGCAGTACTTC
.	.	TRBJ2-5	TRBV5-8	CASSLDLTQTQYF	TGTGCCAGCAGCTTGGACTTAACCCAGACCCAGTACTTC
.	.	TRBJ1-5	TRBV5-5	CASSGDNQPQHF	TGTGCCAGCAGCGGAGACAATCAGCCCCAGCATTTT
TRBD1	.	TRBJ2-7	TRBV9	CASSRQGGSYEQYF	TGTGCCAGCAGCCGACAGGGGGGCAGCTACGAGCAGTACTTC
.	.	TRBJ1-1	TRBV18	CASSPVPGNTEAFF	TGTGCCAGCTCACCAGTACCAGGGAACACTGAAGCTTTCTTT
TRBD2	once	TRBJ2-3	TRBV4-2	CASSLGTSGGLDTQYF	TGTGCCAGCAGCCTCGGGACTAGCGGGGGGTTAGATACGCAGTATTTT
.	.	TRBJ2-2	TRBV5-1	CASSLVQYTGELFF	TGCGCCAGCAGCTTGGTTCAGTACACCGGGGAGCTGTTTTTT
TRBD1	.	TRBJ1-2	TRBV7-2	CASSPGQGDVNGYTF	TGTGCCAGCAGCCCGGGACAGGGAGATGTCAATGGCTACACCTTC
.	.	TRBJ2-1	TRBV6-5	CASSLPDRPSEQFF	TGTGCCAGCAGCCTACCGGACAGACCCAGTGAGCAGTTCTTC
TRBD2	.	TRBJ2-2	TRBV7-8	CASSLPSGGSGELFF	TGTGCCAGCAGCTTACCTAGCGGGGGGTCCGGGGAGCTGTTTTTT
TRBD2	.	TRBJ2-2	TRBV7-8	CASSLTSGGAGTGELFF	TGTGCCAGCAGCTTAACTAGCGGGGGGGCTGGCACCGGGGAGCTGTTTTTT
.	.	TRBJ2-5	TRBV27	CANLHPGTQYF	TGTGCCAACCTGCACCCGGGGACCCAGTACTTC